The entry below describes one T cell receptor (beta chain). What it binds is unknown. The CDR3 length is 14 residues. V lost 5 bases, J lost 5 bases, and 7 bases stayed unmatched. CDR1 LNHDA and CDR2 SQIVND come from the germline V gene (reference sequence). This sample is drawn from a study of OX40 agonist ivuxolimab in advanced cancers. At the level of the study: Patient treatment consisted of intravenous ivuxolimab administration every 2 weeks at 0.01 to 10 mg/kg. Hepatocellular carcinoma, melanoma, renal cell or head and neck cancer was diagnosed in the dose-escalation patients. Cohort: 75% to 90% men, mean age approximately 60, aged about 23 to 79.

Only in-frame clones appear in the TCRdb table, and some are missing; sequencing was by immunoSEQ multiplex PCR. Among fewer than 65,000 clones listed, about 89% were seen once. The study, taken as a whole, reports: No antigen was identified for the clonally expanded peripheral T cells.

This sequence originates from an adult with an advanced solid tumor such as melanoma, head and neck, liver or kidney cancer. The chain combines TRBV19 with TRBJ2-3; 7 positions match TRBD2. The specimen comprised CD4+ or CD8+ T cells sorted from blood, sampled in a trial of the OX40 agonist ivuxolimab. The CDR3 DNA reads TGTGCCAGTAGTTTACAGCGGGAAAAAGATACGCAGTATTTT. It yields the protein CASSLQREKDTQYF.